A selection of T cell receptor beta chains follows, all from one sample in a study of shared clonotypes between healthy human individuals. The repertoire was sequenced with immunoSEQ multiplex PCR; TCRdb's copy has only in-frame clones and lacks some. Here the sample spans approximately 600,000 clones, approximately 95% being singletons. Sequenced input: naive CD8+ T cells sorted from blood. These receptors were obtained from a woman aged 25-40 years in good health. CDR3s leave out the opening cysteine and the closing phenylalanine or tryptophan.

v_call,cdr3_aa
TRBV6-1,ASSELTGPYNEQF
TRBV28,ASSSPILAKNIQY
TRBV5-1,ASLQGQANTGELF
TRBV6-8,ASSPLAVSLWGGYT
TRBV5-4,ASSETGTGFGYT
TRBV29-1,SVLTSLGETQY
TRBV6-1,ASPGAAGLTDTQY
TRBV27,ASRKTGRGNTGELF
TRBV6-1,ASSALGPNTEAF
TRBV29-1,SGTGGQGSSYEQY
TRBV19,ASSIGTGGHEKLF
TRBV6-1,ASSAYRQGEFLYGYT
TRBV11-2,ASSFQFSLTYEQY
TRBV5-4,ASSRERFDTEAF
TRBV7-9,ASSLARRTNTEAF
TRBV29-1,SALGQGGPNEQF
TRBV28,ASSTHRGPNEQY
TRBV6-5,ASSYTLTGEGETQY
TRBV27,ASSLLTSGINEQF
TRBV27,ASSTLTGIDGYT
TRBV6-6,ASTAGETQY
TRBV27,ASSLVLAAGANVLT
TRBV2,ASRSGTGRDTQY
TRBV30,AWKGQGKNYEQY
TRBV4-1,ASSHRTEGTGELF
TRBV4-1,ASSQGVWSNTDTQY
TRBV28,ASTGPSRYGYT
TRBV28,ASSLGGTSVYNEQF
TRBV14,ASSQGRSYEQY
TRBV27,ASSLRGVHPPRAETQY
TRBV28,ASSPRRPDNEQF
TRBV9,ASSVGNSEQF
TRBV30,AWSAPPTQPQH
TRBV5-8,ASSWGRGYSYNEQF